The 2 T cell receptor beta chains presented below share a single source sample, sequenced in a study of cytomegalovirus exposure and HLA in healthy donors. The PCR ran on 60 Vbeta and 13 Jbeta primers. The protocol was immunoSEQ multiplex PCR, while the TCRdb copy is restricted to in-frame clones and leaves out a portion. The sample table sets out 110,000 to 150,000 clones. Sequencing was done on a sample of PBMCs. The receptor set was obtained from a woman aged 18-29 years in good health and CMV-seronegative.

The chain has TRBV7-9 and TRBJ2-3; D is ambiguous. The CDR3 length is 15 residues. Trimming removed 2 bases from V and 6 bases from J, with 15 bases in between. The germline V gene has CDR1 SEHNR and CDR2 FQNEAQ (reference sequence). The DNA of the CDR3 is TGTGCCAGCAGCTTAACCCAACAGCCTGGGGATACGCAGTATTTT. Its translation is CASSLTQQPGDTQYF.

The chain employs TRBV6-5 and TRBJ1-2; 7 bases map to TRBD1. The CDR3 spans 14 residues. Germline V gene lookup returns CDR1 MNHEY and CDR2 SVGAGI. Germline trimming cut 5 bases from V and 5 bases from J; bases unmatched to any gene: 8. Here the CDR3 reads CASSPPGGLYGYTF. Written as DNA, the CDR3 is TGTGCCAGCAGTCCCCCAGGGGGATTGTATGGCTACACCTTC.